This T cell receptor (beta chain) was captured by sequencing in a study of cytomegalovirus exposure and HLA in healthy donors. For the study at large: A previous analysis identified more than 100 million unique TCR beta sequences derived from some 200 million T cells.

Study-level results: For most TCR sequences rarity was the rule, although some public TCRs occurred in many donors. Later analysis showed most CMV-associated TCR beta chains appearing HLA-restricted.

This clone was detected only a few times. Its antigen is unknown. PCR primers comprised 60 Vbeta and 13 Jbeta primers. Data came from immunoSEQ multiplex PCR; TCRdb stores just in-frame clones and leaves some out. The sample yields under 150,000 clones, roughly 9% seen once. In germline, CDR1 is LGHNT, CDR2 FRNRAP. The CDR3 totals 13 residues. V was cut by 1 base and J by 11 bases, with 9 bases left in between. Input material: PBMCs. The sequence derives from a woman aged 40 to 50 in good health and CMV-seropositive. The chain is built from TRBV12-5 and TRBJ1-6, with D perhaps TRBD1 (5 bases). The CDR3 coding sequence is TGTGCTAGTGGTTTGGAACAGGAAACACCCCTCCACTTT. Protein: CASGLEQETPLHF.